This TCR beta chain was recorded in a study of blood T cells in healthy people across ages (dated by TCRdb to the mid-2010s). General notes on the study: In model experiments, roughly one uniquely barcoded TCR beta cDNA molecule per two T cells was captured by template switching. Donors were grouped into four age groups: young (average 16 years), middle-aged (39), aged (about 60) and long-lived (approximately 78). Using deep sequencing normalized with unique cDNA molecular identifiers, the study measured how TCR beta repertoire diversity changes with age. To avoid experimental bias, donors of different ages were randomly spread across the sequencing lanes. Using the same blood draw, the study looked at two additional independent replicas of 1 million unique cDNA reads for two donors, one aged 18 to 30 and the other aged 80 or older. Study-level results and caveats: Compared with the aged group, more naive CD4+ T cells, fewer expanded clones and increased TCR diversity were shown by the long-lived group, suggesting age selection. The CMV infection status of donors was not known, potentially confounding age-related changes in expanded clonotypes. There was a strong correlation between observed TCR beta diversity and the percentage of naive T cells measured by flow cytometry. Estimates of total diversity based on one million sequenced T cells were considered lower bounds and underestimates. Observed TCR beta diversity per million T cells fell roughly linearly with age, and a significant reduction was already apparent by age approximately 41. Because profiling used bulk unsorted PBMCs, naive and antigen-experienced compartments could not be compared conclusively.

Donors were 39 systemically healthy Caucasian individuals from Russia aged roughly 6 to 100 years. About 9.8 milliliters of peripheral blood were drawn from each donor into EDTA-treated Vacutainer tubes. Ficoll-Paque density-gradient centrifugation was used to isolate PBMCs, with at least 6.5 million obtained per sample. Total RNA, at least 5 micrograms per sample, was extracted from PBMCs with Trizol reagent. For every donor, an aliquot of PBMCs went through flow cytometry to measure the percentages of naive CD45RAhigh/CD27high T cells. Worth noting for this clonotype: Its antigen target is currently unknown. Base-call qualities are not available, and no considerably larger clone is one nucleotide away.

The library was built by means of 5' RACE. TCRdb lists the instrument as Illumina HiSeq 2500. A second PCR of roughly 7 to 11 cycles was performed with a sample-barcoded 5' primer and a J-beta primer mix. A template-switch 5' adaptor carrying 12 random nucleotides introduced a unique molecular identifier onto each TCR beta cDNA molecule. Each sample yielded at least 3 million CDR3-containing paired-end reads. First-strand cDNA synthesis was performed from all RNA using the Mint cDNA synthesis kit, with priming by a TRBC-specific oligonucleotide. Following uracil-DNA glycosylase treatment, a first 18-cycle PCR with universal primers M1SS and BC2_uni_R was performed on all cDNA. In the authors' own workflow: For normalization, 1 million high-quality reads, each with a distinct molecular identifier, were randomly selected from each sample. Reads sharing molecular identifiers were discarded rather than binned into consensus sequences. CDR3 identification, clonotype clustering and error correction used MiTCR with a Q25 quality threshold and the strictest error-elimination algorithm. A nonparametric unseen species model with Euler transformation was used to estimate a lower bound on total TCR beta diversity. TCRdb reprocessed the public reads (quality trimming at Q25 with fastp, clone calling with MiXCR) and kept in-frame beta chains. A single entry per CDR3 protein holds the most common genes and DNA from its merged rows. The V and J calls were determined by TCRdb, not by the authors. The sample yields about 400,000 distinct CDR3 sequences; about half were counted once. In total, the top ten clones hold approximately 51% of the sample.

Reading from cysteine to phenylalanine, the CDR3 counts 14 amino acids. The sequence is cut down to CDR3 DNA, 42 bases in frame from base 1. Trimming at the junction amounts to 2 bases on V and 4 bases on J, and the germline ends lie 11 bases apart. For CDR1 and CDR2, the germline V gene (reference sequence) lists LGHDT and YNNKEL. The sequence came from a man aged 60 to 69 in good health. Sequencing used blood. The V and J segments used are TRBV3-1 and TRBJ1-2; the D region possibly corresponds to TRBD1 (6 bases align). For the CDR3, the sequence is CASSQTGKGYGYTF. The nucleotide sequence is TGTGCCAGCAGCCAAACAGGGAAGGGCTATGGCTACACCTTC.